This T cell receptor (beta chain) is drawn from a study of neoadjuvant anti-PD-1 for oral cavity cancer. The CDR3 has 18 amino acids. Germline loops: CDR1 LGHNA, CDR2 YNFKEQ. J gave up 0 bases and V 1 base, and 12 bases lay outside the gene matches. A word on this clone: Its antigen is unidentified.

Data came from immunoSEQ multiplex PCR; TCRdb stores just in-frame clones and leaves some out. This table holds about 16,000 clones, approximately 65% found once. Study-level results: PBMC Gini-index clonality exceeded responders' in non-responders post-nivolumab. Higher pretreatment blood Treg/Th17 ratios correlated with higher pretreatment blood and lower post-treatment tumor TCRbeta clonality.

These oral cavity squamous cell carcinomas were HPV-negative and locally advanced. Sequencing used PBMCs, obtained before nivolumab (anti-PD-1) treatment. The chain carries TRBV4-2 and TRBJ2-7; TRBD2 matches 7 bases. The clonotype originates from a person aged 40 to 85 with oral cavity squamous cell carcinoma. The CDR3 loop is CASSQGGTSDPSSYEQYF. CDR3 nucleotides: TGTGCCAGCAGCCAAGGGGGCACTAGCGACCCTAGCTCCTACGAGCAGTACTTC.